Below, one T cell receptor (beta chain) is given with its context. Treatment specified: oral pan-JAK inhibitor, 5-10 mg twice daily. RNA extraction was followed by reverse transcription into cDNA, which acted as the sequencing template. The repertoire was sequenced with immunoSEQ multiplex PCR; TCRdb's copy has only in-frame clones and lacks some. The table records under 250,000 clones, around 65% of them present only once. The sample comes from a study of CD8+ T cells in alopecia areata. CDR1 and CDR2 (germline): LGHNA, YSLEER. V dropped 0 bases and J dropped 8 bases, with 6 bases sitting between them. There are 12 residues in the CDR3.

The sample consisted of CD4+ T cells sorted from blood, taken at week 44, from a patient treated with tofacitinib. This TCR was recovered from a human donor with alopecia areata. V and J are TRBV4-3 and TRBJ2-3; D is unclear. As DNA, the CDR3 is TGCGCCAGCAGCCAAGATGAGGTTACGCAGTATTTT. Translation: CASSQDEVTQYF.